This T cell receptor beta chain is drawn from a study of vaccination and CD4 T cells after COVID-19. Study background: Blood was drawn a median around 70 days post second dose, range 14 to 241. Study-wide findings and caveats: Reactive clonotype counts went from median roughly 19 after infection to 35 to 45 after vaccination, nonsignificantly.

V was trimmed by 6 bases and J by 5 bases, leaving 12 bases between them. CDR1 is DFQATT and CDR2 is SNEGSKA in the germline V gene (reference sequence). This CDR3 is built from 12 residues. Only a few counts were recorded for this clonotype. No antigen is known for it. Treatment in this sample: roughly 10-day PBMC culture with coronavirus spike peptide pools or control peptides (ViraFEST assay). The Oncomine TCR Beta short-read assay generated sequence data from the DNA of cultured CD4+ T cells. From CD4+ T cells that had been cultured, genomic DNA was extracted. TCRdb reprocessed the PCR reads with MiXCR, giving one entry per CDR3 protein. This sample carries more than 12,000 distinct CDR3 sequences, 40% to 60% of them seen once, and the ten largest clones take 12%.

The rearrangement uses TRBV20-1 and TRBJ2-3; TRBD2 is a possible D gene (6 bases). The receptor was isolated from a human donor who had recovered from COVID-19. Material for sequencing was CD4+ T cells from blood, cultured in vitro. CDR3 in amino acids: CSAQDYLDTQYF. As DNA, the CDR3 is TGCAGTGCGCAGGACTACCTAGATACGCAGTATTTT.